The rows below give T cell receptor beta chains drawn from one sample of a study of regulatory T cells in long-lasting Graves disease. TCRdb fed the multiplex PCR reads into MiXCR, producing one record per CDR3 protein. The sample lists about 470,000 distinct CDR3 sequences; less than 25% were seen once. Here the sequenced sample was peripheral blood mononuclear cells (PBMCs), taken when the disease was refractory, from a patient treated with antithyroid drugs. All receptors derive from a female donor with Graves disease. CDR3s include the opening cysteine and the closing phenylalanine or tryptophan. The order of the fields is clone size, CDR3 length, D gene, V gene, J gene, CDR3 protein, CDR3 DNA. D genes are given only for firm matches. Size tells how often a clone was seen (once, few, many) or the class of an expanded clone, and some rows leave it out.

>few|14|TRBD2|TRBV27|TRBJ2-5
CASSPSGRPETQYF
TGTGCCAGCAGCCCCAGCGGGAGGCCAGAGACCCAGTACTTC
>.|14|TRBD2|TRBV7-9|TRBJ2-1
CASSFKREFNEQFF
TGTGCCAGCAGCTTTAAGCGGGAGTTCAATGAGCAGTTCTTC
>many|14|.|TRBV11-2|TRBJ2-5
CASSFRGGGETQYF
TGTGCCAGCAGCTTCAGGGGGGGAGGAGAGACCCAGTACTTC
>many|13|.|TRBV10-3|TRBJ1-2
CAISESGNYGYTF
TGTGCCATCAGTGAGTCGGGTAACTATGGCTACACCTTC
>few|15|.|TRBV7-9|TRBJ1-5
CASSLSGAINQPQHF
TGTGCCAGCAGCTTATCAGGGGCGATCAATCAGCCCCAGCATTTT
>many|14|TRBD1|TRBV6-1|TRBJ1-4
CASRDRGSNEKLFF
TGTGCCAGCAGAGACAGGGGATCTAATGAAAAACTGTTTTTT
>many|11|.|TRBV12-3/TRBV12-4|TRBJ1-1
CASSQDTEAFF
TGTGCCAGCAGTCAAGACACTGAAGCTTTCTTT
>.|14|.|TRBV27|TRBJ1-1
CASRLTGQNTEAFF
TGCGCCAGCAGATTGACAGGACAGAACACTGAAGCTTTCTTT
>many|16|.|TRBV3-1|TRBJ2-2
CASSQEDRRGTGELFF
TGTGCCAGCAGCCAAGAAGACAGGAGGGGCACCGGGGAGCTGTTTTTT
>many|13|.|TRBV12-3/TRBV12-4|TRBJ2-7
CASSYGSGYEQYF
TGTGCCAGCAGTTATGGATCTGGCTACGAGCAGTACTTC
>.|15|.|TRBV27|TRBJ2-5
CASSLARAPQETQYF
TGTGCCAGCAGTTTAGCCAGGGCGCCACAAGAGACCCAGTACTTC
>.|13|.|TRBV16|TRBJ1-2
CASSRHTNYGYTF
TGTGCCAGCAGCCGACACACCAACTATGGCTACACCTTC
>.|15|TRBD2|TRBV6-2/TRBV6-3|TRBJ2-2
CASRGGLANTGELFF
TGTGCCAGCAGGGGCGGACTAGCCAACACCGGGGAGCTGTTTTTT
>.|15|.|TRBV6-1|TRBJ2-6
CASSPFITGANVLTF
TGTGCCAGCAGTCCCTTCATAACCGGGGCCAACGTCCTGACTTTC
>many|14|TRBD1|TRBV6-1|TRBJ2-5
CASKKTGGQETQYF
TGTGCCAGCAAAAAAACAGGGGGTCAAGAGACCCAGTACTTC
>few|16|TRBD1|TRBV13|TRBJ2-2
CASSPRTGVITGELFF
TGTGCCAGCAGCCCCCGGACAGGGGTAATCACCGGGGAGCTGTTTTTT
>.|14|.|TRBV19|TRBJ2-7
CASSYGRGTYEQYF
TGTGCCAGTAGTTACGGGCGCGGGACCTACGAGCAGTACTTC
>.|14|.|TRBV6-1|TRBJ1-4
CASSLDTVGEKLFF
TGTGCCAGCAGTCTCGACACGGTCGGTGAAAAACTGTTTTTT
>many|14|.|TRBV6-1|TRBJ2-5
CASSPRTYQETQYF
TGTGCCAGCAGCCCTCGGACATACCAAGAGACCCAGTACTTC
>.|14|.|TRBV19|TRBJ1-5
CASSIYLSNQPQHF
TGTGCCAGTAGTATTTACCTTAGCAATCAGCCCCAGCATTTT
>.|14|.|TRBV2|TRBJ2-5
CAGSSPSGAETQYF
TGTGCCGGCAGTTCTCCTTCAGGGGCTGAGACCCAGTACTTC
>many|16|TRBD1|TRBV5-1|TRBJ1-1
CASSSNTGGWNTEAFF
TGCGCCAGCAGCTCTAATACAGGGGGCTGGAACACTGAAGCTTTCTTT
>few|15|.|TRBV14|TRBJ2-5
CASSPWTNLQETQYF
TGTGCCAGCAGCCCATGGACTAACCTCCAAGAGACCCAGTACTTC
>.|17|.|TRBV28|TRBJ2-3
CASRTDRDPRLADTQYF
TGTGCCAGCAGGACGGACCGGGACCCAAGATTGGCAGATACGCAGTATTTT
>many|16|.|TRBV6-1|TRBJ1-6
CASSDPRVGNNSPLHF
TGTGCCAGCAGCGACCCGAGGGTGGGAAATAATTCACCCCTCCACTTT
>once|12|.|TRBV6-1|TRBJ1-1
CASSNKNTEAFF
TGTGCCAGCAGTAATAAGAACACTGAAGCTTTCTTT
>few|17|TRBD2|TRBV11-2|TRBJ2-1
CASSPPWGTSGYNEQFF
TGTGCCAGCAGCCCGCCCTGGGGGACTAGCGGATACAATGAGCAGTTCTTC
>.|13|.|TRBV7-2|TRBJ2-3
CASSEDRGDTQYF
TGTGCCAGCAGCGAAGACCGGGGGGATACGCAGTATTTT
>.|14|TRBD1|TRBV12-3/TRBV12-4|TRBJ1-6
CASSSQGAIGPLHF
TGTGCCAGCAGTTCTCAGGGGGCGATTGGACCCCTCCACTTT
>many|15|TRBD1|TRBV6-1|TRBJ2-7
CASRMDRGNSYEQYF
TGTGCCAGCAGAATGGACAGGGGGAATAGCTACGAGCAGTACTTC
>many|12|.|TRBV27|TRBJ1-2
CASSRLRDGYTF
TGTGCCAGCAGCCGCCTAAGGGATGGCTACACCTTC
>.|14|.|TRBV6-2/TRBV6-3|TRBJ2-7
CASKGRGGTYEQYF
TGTGCCAGCAAAGGGAGGGGGGGGACCTACGAGCAGTACTTC
>few|15|.|TRBV5-6|TRBJ2-4
CASSTTVLAKNIQYF
TGTGCCAGCAGCACAACAGTTCTAGCCAAAAACATTCAGTACTTC
>many|13|TRBD2|TRBV20-1|TRBJ2-5
CSARVLAGETQYF
TGCAGTGCTAGAGTATTAGCGGGAGAGACCCAGTACTTC
>few|16|TRBD2|TRBV9|TRBJ2-2
CASSVVAGTNTGELFF
TGTGCCAGCAGCGTAGTAGCGGGTACGAACACCGGGGAGCTGTTTTTT